This T cell receptor beta chain was obtained from a study of T cells after posttransplantation cyclophosphamide. Study results and limitations: Recipient CMV seropositivity and CMV reactivation strongly tracked TRB clonality. Blood and skin or GI T cell repertoires showed limited TRB overlap. Later blood repertoires were often dominated by clones from the donor CD8+ memory compartment.

Generated by immunoSEQ multiplex PCR, the TCRdb table keeps only in-frame clones and is missing some. The sample lists about 32,000 clones; over 85% were seen once. Germline values: CDR1 SQVTM, CDR2 ANQGSEA. This CDR3 contains 13 residues. V shed 7 bases, J shed 4 bases, and the junction held 7 bases outside the gene matches. In the case of this clone: As yet, its antigen is unknown.

The chain combines TRBV29-1 with TRBJ1-1; 9 bases are a match to TRBD1. The sequenced material came from PBMCs. This TCR was sampled from a woman aged 40-49 years with a blood cancer, CMV-positive, and with a related stem cell donor. CDR3 DNA sequence: TGCAGCGCCGACCCGACAGGGGGCACTGAAGCTTTCTTT. It translates to CSADPTGGTEAFF.